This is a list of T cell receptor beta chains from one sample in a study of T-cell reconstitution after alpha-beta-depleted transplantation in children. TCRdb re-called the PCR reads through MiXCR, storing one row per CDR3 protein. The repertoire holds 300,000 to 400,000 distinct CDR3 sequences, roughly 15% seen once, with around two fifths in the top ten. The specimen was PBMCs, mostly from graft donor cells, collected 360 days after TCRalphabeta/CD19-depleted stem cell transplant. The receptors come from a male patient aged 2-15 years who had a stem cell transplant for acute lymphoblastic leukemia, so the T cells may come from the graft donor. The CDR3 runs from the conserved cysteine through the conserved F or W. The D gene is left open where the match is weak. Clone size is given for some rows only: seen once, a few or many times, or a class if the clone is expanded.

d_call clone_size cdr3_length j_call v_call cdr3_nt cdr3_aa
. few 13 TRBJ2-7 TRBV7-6 TGTGCCAGCAGTCGTCACTCCTGGGACGAGCAGTACTTC CASSRHSWDEQYF
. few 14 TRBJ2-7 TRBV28 TGTGCCAGCGCCTACCAGGGCCAAGCCTACGAGCAGTACTTC CASAYQGQAYEQYF
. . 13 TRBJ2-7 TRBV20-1 TGCAGTGCTAGAGTGCCCATTACCTACGAGCAGTACTTC CSARVPITYEQYF
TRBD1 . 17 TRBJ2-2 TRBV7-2 TGTGCCAGCAGCCCAGACTGGGACAGGGCTAACACCGGGGAGCTGTTTTTT CASSPDWDRANTGELFF
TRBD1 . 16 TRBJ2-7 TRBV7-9 TGTGCCAGCAGCCCCCTTCCCGGGACAGGGTCCTACGAGCAGTACTTC CASSPLPGTGSYEQYF
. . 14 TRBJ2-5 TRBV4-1 TGCGCCAGCAGCCGAGGACTATACCAAGAGACCCAGTACTTC CASSRGLYQETQYF
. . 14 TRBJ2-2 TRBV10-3 TGTGCCATCAACGCAGCCTCGAACACCGGGGAGCTGTTTTTT CAINAASNTGELFF
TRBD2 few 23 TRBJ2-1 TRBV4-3 TGCGCCAGCAGCCGTCCGGGACTAGCGGGAGATGGGCTGTCGGCTAAAAAAGGCAATGAGCAGTTCTTC CASSRPGLAGDGLSAKKGNEQFF
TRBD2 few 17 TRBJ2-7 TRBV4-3 TGCGCCAGCAGCCAAGGACTAGCGGGACGCATCCACTACGAGCAGTACTTC CASSQGLAGRIHYEQYF
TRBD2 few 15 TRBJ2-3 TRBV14 TGTGCCAGCAGTCTTAGCGGGAGTCTAATGGATACGCAGTATTTT CASSLSGSLMDTQYF
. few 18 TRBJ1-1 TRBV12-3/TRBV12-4 TGTGCCAGCAGTTTAAGGGTCGGAATGCAGGGAATGAACACTGAAGCTTTCTTT CASSLRVGMQGMNTEAFF
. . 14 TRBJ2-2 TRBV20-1 TGCAGTGCTAGGGTGCCTGCCGACACCGGGGAGCTGTTTTTT CSARVPADTGELFF
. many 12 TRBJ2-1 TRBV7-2 TGTGCCAGCAGCTTATTTGCGCGGGAGCAGTTCTTC CASSLFAREQFF
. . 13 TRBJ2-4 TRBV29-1 TGCAGCGTTGAGGGGACAGCCAAAAACATTCAGTACTTC CSVEGTAKNIQYF
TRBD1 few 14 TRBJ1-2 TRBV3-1 TGTGCCAGCAGCCAACTAGGGGGCGACTATGGCTACACCTTC CASSQLGGDYGYTF
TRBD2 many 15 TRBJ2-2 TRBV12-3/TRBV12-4 TGTGCCAGCACCTTTAGCGGGAGTTTCACCGGGGAGCTGTTTTTT CASTFSGSFTGELFF
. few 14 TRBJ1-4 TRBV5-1 TGCGCCAGCAGCTTGGAAACTGGGCCGGGAAAACTGTTTTTT CASSLETGPGKLFF
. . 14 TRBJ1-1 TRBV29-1 TGCAGCGTTGTCGAATGGCGGACGAACACTGAAGCTTTCTTT CSVVEWRTNTEAFF
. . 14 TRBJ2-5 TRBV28 TGTGCCAGCAGTTTGGACGGGGTTCAAGAGACCCAGTACTTC CASSLDGVQETQYF
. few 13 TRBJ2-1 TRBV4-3 TGCGCCAGCAGCCTTTGGGGGAGCACTGAGCAGTTCTTC CASSLWGSTEQFF